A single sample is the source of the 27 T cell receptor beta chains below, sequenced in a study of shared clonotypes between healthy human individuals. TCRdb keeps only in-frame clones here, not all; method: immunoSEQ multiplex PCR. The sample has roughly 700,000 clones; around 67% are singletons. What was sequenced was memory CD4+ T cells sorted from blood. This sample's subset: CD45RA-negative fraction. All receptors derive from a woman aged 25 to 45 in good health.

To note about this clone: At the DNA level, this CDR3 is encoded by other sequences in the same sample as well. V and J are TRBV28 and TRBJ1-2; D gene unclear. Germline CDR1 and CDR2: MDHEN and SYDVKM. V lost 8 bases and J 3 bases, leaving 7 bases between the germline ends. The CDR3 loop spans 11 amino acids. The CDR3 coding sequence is TGTGCCAGCCGCCGGGACTATGGCTACACCTTC. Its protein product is CASRRDYGYTF.

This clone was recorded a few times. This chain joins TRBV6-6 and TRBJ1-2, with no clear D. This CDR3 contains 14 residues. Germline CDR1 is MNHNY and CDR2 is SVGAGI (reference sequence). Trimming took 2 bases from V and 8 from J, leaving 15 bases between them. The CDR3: CASSYPILHGGYTF. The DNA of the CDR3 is TGTGCCAGCAGTTACCCAATATTACACGGCGGCTACACCTTC.

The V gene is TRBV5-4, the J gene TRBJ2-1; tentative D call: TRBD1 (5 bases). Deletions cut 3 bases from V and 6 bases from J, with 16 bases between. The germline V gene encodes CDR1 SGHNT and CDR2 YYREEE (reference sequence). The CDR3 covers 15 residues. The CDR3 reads CASSWGRASANEQFF. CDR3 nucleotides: TGTGCCAGCAGCTGGGGCCGTGCTAGTGCCAATGAGCAGTTCTTC.

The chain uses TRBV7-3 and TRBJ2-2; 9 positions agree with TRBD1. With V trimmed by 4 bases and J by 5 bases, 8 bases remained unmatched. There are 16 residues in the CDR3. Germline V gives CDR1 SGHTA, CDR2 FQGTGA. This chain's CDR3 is CASSSLQGAGTGELFF. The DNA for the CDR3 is TGTGCCAGCAGCTCACTACAGGGGGCTGGGACCGGGGAGCTGTTTTTT. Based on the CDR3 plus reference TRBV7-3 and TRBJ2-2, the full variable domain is GAGVSQTPSNKVTEKGKYVELRCDPISGHTALYWYRQSLGQGPEFLIYFQGTGAADDSGLPNDRFFAVRPEGSVSTLKIQRTERGDSAVYLCASSSLQGAGTGELFFGEGSRLTVL.

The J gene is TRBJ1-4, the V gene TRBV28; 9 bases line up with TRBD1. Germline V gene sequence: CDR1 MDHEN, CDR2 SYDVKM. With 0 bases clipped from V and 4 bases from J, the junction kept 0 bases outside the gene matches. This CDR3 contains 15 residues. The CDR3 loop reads CASSLWGQGNEKLFF. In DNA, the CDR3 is TGTGCCAGCAGTTTATGGGGACAGGGTAATGAAAAACTGTTTTTT.

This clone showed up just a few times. The CDR3 protein is CASSQDRVGSGANVLTF. The CDR3 DNA reads TGCGCCAGCAGCCAAGATCGAGTGGGTTCTGGGGCCAACGTCCTGACTTTC. This sequence joins TRBV4-1 and TRBJ2-6; D is undetermined. This CDR3 contains 17 residues. Germline values: CDR1 MGHRA, CDR2 YSYEKL. Trimming removed 0 bases from V and 1 base from J, with 10 bases in between.

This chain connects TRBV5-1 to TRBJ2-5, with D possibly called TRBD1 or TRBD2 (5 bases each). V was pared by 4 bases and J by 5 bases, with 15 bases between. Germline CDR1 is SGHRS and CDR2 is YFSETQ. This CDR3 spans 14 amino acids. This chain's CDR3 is CASSKNGGRETQYF. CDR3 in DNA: TGCGCCAGCAGCAAGAATGGGGGTCGGGAGACCCAGTACTTC.

The CDR3 loop reads CASPTTAYNQPQHF. CDR3 DNA sequence: TGTGCCAGCCCCACTACAGCCTACAATCAGCCCCAGCATTTT. The rearrangement uses TRBV25-1 and TRBJ1-5; D remains unclear. The V and J ends lost 8 bases and 3 bases respectively, with 14 bases between them. The CDR3 runs 14 residues. The germline V gene encodes CDR1 MGHDK and CDR2 SYGVNS.

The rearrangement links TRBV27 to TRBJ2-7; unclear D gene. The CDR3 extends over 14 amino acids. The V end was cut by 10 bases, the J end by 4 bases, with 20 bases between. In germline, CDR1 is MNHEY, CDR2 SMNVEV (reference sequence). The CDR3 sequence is CATRVGGVAYEQYF. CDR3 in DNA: TGTGCCACCCGAGTAGGTGGGGTCGCTTACGAGCAGTACTTC.

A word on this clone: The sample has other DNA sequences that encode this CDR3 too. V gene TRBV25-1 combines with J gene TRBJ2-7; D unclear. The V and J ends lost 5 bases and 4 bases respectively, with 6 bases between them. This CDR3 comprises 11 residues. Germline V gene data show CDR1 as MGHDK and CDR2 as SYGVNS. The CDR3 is CASSRDYEQYF. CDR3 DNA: TGTGCCAGCAGTAGGGATTACGAGCAGTACTTC.

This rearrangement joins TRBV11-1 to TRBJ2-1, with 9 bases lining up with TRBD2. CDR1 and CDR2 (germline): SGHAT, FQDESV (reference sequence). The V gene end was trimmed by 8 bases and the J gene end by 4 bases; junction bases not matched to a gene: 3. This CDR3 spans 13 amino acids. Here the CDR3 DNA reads TGTGCCAGCGAGACTAGCGGTTACAATGAGCAGTTCTTC. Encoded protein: CASETSGYNEQFF.

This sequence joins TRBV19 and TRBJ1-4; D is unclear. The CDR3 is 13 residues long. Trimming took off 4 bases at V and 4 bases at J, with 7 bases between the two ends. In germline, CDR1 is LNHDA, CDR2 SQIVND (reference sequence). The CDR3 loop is CASSSDFNEKLFF. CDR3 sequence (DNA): TGTGCCAGTAGTAGCGACTTTAATGAAAAACTGTTTTTT.

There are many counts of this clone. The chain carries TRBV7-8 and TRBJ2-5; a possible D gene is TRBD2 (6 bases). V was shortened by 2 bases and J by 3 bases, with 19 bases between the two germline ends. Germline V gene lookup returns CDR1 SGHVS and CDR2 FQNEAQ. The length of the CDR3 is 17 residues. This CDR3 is CASSLPVGISGKETQYF. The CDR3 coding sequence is TGTGCCAGCAGCTTACCGGTTGGAATTAGCGGCAAAGAGACCCAGTACTTC. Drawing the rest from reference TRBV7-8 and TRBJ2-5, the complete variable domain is GAGVSQSPRYKVAKRGQDVALRCDPISGHVSLFWYQQALGQGPEFLTYFQNEAQLDKSGLPSDRFFAERPEGSVSTLKIQRTQQEDSAVYLCASSLPVGISGKETQYFGPGTRLLVL.

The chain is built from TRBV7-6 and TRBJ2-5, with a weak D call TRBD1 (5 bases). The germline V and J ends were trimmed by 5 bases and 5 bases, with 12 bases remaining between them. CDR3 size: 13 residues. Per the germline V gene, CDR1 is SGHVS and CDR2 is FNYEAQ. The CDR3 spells CASSVQGWETQYF. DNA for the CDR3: TGTGCCAGCAGCGTCCAGGGTTGGGAGACCCAGTACTTC.

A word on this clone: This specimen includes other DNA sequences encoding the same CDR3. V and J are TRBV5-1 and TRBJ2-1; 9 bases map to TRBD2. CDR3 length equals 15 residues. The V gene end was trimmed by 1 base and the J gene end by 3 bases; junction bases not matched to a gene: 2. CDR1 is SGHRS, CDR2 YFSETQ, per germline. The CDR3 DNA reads TGCGCCAGCAGCTTGTCGACTAGCGGCTACAATGAGCAGTTCTTC. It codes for CASSLSTSGYNEQFF.

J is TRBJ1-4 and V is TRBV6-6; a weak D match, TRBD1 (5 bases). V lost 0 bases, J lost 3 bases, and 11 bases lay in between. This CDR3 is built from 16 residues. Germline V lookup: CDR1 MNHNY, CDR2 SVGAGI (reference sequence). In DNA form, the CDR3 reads TGTGCCAGCAGTTACTCTACTGGGACGGCTAATGAAAAACTGTTTTTT. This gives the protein CASSYSTGTANEKLFF.

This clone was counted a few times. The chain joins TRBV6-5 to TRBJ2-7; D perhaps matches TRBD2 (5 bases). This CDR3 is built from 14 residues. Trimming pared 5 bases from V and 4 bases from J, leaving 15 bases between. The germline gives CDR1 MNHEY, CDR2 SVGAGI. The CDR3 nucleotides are TGTGCCAGCAGTGCGAGCGGCAGGCTTTACGAGCAGTACTTC. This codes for CASSASGRLYEQYF.

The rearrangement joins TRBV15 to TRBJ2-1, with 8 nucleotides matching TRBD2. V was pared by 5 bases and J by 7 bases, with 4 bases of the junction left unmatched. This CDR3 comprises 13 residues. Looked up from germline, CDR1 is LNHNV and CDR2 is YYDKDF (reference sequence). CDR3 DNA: TGTGCCACCAGCCGGGGGGGGCAGAATGAGCAGTTCTTC. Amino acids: CATSRGGQNEQFF.

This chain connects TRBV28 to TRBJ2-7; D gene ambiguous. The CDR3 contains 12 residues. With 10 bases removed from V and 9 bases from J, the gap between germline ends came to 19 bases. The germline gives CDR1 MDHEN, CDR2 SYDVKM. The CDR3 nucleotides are TGTGCCACGCTGCAGTTGAGACCTCCGCAGTACTTC. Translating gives CATLQLRPPQYF.

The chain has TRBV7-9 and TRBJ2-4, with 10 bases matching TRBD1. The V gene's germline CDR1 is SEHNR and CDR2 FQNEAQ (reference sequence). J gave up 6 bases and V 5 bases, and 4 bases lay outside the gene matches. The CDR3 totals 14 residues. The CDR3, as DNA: TGTGCCAGCAGCCCCCGGACAGGGGGAAACATTCAGTACTTC. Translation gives CASSPRTGGNIQYF.

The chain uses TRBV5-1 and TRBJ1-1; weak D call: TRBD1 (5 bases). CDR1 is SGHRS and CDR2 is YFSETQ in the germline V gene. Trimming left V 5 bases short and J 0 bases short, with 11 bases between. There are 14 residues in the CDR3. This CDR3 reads CASSKSTVNTEAFF. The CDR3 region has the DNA TGCGCCAGCAGTAAATCGACAGTGAACACTGAAGCTTTCTTT.

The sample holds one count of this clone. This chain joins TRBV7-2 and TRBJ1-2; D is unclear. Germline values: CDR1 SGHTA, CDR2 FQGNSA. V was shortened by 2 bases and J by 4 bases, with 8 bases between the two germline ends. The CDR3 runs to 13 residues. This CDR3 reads CASSLINSYGYTF. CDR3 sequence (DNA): TGTGCCAGCAGCTTAATAAACTCCTATGGCTACACCTTC.

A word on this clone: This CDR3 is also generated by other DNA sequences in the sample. CDR3 sequence reads: CASSLDGANYGYTF. The CDR3 nucleotides are TGCGCCAGCAGCTTGGATGGGGCTAACTATGGCTACACCTTC. The V gene is TRBV5-1, the J gene TRBJ1-2, with D hard to call. V lost 0 bases to trimming and J lost 0 bases, with 6 bases between them. Germline loops: CDR1 SGHRS, CDR2 YFSETQ. CDR3 length: 14 amino acids.

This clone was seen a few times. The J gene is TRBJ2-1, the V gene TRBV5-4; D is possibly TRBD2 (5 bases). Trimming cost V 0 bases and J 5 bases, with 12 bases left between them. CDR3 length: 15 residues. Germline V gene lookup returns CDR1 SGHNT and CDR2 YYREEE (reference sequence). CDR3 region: CASSLVPGSHNEQFF. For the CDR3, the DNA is TGTGCCAGCAGCTTGGTCCCGGGATCCCACAATGAGCAGTTCTTC.

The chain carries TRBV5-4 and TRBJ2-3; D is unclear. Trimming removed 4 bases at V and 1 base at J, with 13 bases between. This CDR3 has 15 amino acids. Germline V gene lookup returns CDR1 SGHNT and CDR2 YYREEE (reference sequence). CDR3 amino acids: CASSLKVGGTDTQYF. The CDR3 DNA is TGTGCCAGCAGCCTGAAGGTTGGCGGCACAGATACGCAGTATTTT.

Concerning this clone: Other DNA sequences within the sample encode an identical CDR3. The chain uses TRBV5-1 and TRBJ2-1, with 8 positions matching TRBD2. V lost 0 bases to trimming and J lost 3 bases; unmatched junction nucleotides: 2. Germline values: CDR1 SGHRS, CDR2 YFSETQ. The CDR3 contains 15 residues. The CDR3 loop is CASSLDSGGYNEQFF. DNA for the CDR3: TGCGCCAGCAGCTTGGACAGCGGGGGCTACAATGAGCAGTTCTTC. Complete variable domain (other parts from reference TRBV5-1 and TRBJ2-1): KAGVTQTPRYLIKTRGQQVTLSCSPISGHRSVSWYQQTPGQGLQFLFEYFSETQRNKGNFPGRFSGRQFSNSRSEMNVSTLELGDSALYLCASSLDSGGYNEQFFGPGTRLTVL.

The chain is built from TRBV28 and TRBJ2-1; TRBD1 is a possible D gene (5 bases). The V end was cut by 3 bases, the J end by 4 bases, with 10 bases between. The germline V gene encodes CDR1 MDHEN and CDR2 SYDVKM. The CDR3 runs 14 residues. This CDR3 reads CASSLRQSYNEQFF. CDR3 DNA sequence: TGTGCCAGCAGTTTGAGACAGTCGTACAATGAGCAGTTCTTC.